The source of this TCR beta chain is a study of shared clonotypes between healthy human individuals. Whole-study context: A donor's plate count was three for CD4 naive and three for CD4 memory; CD8 naive had two and CD8 memory one. Whole-study results and caveats: Naive subsets usually exceeded memory subsets in estimated richness. The authors expected sequencing depth to affect clonotype sharing among donors.

Assay runs were performed at deep level. The data were produced by immunoSEQ multiplex PCR, yet TCRdb's version contains in-frame clones alone and is incomplete. The sample yields roughly 2.1 million clones, roughly 91% seen once. CDR1 SGDLS and CDR2 YYNGEE come from the germline V gene. V was trimmed by 4 bases and J by 5 bases, leaving 14 bases between them. The CDR3 has 14 amino acids. The naive CD8 subset, CD45RO-negative cells positively selected for CCR7, excluded terminally differentiated effector memory CD45RA+ cells. About this clone itself: Its antigen remains unknown.

The genes are TRBV9 and TRBJ2-3; D could derive from TRBD1 or TRBD2 (7 bases each). Sample: naive CD8+ T cells from PBMCs. This clonotype was obtained from a man younger than 35 in good health. Some clones in this sample may be carry-over from other donors' samples. For the CDR3, the DNA is TGTGCCAGCAGCCAAGCGGGACAGATAGATACGCAGTATTTT. It specifies CASSQAGQIDTQYF.